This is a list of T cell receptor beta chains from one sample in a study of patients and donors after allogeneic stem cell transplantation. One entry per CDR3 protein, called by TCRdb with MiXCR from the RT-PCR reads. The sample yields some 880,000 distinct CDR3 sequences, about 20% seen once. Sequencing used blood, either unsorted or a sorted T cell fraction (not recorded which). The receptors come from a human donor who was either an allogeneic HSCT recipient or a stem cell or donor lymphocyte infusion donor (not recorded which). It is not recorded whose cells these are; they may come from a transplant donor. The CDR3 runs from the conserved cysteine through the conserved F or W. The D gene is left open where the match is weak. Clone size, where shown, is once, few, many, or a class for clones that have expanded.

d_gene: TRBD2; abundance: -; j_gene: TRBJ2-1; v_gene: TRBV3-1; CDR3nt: TGTGCCAGCAGCCTCCCCGTAGCGGGCCTCAATGAGCAGTTCTTC; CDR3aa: CASSLPVAGLNEQFF
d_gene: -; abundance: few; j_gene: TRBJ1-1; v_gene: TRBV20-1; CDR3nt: TGCAGTGCTACCTACGGTGGGGGGATTATCACTGAAGCTTTCTTT; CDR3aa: CSATYGGGIITEAFF
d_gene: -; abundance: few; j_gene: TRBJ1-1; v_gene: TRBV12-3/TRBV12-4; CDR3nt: TGTGCCAGCAGTTTAACGGGTGTTTGGGGGACACGAACGGGGAACACTGAAGCTTTCTTT; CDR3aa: CASSLTGVWGTRTGNTEAFF
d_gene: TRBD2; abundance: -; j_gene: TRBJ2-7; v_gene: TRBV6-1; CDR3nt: TGTGCCAGCAGTGAAGCAAGAAAGCAAGCGGGAGTGAACGAGCAGTACTTC; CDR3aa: CASSEARKQAGVNEQYF
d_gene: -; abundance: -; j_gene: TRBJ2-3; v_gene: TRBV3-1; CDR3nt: TGTGCCAGCAGCCGATTGCCTCGCACAGATACGCAGTATTTT; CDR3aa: CASSRLPRTDTQYF
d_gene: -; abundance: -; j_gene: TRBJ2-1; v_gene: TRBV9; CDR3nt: TGTGCCAGCAGCGTAGCCCCGTTCAGCGCAGGGGCGAACTACAATGAGCAGTTCTTC; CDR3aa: CASSVAPFSAGANYNEQFF
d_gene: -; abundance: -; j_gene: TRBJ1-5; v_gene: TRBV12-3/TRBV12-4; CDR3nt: TGTGCCAGCAGTTTAAGGAGCGGGAGTCAGCCCCAGCATTTT; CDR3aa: CASSLRSGSQPQHF
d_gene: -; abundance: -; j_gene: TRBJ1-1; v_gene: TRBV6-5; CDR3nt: TGTGCCAGCAGTTCTCCAGGACAGCTGAACACTGAAGCTTTCTTT; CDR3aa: CASSSPGQLNTEAFF
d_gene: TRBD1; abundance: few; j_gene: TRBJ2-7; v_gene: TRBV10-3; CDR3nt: TGTGCCATCTGGACAGGGTCGGGCCACGAGCAGTACTTC; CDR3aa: CAIWTGSGHEQYF
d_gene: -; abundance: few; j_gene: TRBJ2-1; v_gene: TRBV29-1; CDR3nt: TGCAGCGTTAGGCACAAGACCACATACAATGAGCAGTTCTTC; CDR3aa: CSVRHKTTYNEQFF
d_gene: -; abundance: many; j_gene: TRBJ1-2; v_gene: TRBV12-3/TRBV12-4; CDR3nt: TGTGCCAGCAGTTCCCGGGGGGAGGACTATGGCTACACCTTC; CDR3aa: CASSSRGEDYGYTF
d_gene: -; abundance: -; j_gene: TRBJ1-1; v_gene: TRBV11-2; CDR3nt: TGTGCCAGCAGCAAACCTATCACTGAAGCTTTCTTT; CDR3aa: CASSKPITEAFF
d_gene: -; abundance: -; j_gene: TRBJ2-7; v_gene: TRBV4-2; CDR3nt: TGTGCCAGCAGCCAAGAGAGTCAGGGGAACAGGTACGAGCAGTACTTC; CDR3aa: CASSQESQGNRYEQYF
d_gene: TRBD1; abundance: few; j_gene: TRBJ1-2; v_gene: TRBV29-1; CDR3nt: TGCAGCGTTAAGACAGGGGAGGGCTATGGCTACACCTTC; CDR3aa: CSVKTGEGYGYTF
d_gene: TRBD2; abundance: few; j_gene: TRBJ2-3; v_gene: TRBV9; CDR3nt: TGTGCCAGCAGCGTAGGGACTAGCGGGAGGACAGATACGCAGTATTTT; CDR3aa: CASSVGTSGRTDTQYF
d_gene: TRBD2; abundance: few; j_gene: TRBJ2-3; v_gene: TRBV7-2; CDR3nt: TGTGCCAAGACCCGAGCGGGGGGAACTAGCACAGATACGCAGTATTTT; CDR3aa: CAKTRAGGTSTDTQYF
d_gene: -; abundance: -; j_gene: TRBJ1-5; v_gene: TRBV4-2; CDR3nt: TGTGCCAGCAGCCAAGTGGCGACAGGTACTTATCAGCCCCAGCATTTT; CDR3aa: CASSQVATGTYQPQHF
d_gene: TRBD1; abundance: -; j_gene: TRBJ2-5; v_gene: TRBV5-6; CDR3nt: TGTGCCAGCAGCGGAACAGGGGGCCTCGTGGAGACCCAGTACTTC; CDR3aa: CASSGTGGLVETQYF
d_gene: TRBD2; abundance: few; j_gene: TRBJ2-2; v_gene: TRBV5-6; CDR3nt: TGTGCCAGCAGCTTGGTGGGACTAGCGGGGACCGGGGAGCTGTTTTTT; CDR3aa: CASSLVGLAGTGELFF
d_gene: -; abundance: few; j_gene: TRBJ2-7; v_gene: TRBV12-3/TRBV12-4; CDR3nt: TGTGCCAGCAGTTTTGGCGCAGAGACCTACGAGCAGTACTTC; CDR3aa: CASSFGAETYEQYF
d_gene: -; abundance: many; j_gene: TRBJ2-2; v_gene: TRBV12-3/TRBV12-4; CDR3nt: TGTGCCAGCAGTAAAGAAGGACTCGACACCGGGGAGCTGTTTTTT; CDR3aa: CASSKEGLDTGELFF
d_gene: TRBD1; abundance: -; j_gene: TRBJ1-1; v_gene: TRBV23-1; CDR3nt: TGCGCCAGCAGTCCCACCTCGGACAGGGGTGGGGAAGGGAACACTGAAGCTTTCTTT; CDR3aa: CASSPTSDRGGEGNTEAFF
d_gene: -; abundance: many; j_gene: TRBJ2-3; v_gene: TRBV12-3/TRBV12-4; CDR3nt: TGTGCCAGCAGTTCACTACAAACTACGCAGTATTTT; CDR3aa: CASSSLQTTQYF
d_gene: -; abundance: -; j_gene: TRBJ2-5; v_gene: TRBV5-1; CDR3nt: TGCGCCAGCAGCCGTACAAGGACCGTTCAAGAGACCCAGTACTTC; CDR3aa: CASSRTRTVQETQYF
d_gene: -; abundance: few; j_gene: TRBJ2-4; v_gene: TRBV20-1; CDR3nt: TGCAGTGCGAAGCGGGCTTTAGCCAAAAACATTCAGTACTTC; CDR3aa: CSAKRALAKNIQYF
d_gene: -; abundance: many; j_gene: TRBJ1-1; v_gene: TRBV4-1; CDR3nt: TGCGCCAGCAGCCAAGGGAACTCGGACTTGAACACTGAAGCTTTCTTT; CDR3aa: CASSQGNSDLNTEAFF
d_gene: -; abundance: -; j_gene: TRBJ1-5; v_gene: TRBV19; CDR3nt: TGTGCCAGTAGTTCGCCCCGGGGTGGAAGCAATCAGCCCCAGCATTTT; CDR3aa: CASSSPRGGSNQPQHF
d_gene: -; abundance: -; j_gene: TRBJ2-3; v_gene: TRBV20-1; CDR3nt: TGCAGTGCTCTGGACTACCCTCTCACAGATACGCAGTATTTT; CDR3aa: CSALDYPLTDTQYF
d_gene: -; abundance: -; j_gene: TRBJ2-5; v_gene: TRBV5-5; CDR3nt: TGTGCCAGCAGCTTGCGGGGGAATCAAAAGACAGAGACCCAGTACTTC; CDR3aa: CASSLRGNQKTETQYF
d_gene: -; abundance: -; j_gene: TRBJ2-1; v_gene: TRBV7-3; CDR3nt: TGTGCCAGCAGCTTAATGGCGGGGACCTACAATGAGCAGTTCTTC; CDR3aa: CASSLMAGTYNEQFF
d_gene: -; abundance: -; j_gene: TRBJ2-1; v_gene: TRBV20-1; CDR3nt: TGCAGTGCTAGAGGGGAACGTGATTCCTACAATGAGCAGTTCTTC; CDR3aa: CSARGERDSYNEQFF
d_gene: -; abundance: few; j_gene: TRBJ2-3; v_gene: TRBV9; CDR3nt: TGTGCCAGCAGCGTAGATCTTAGCACAGATACGCAGTATTTT; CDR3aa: CASSVDLSTDTQYF
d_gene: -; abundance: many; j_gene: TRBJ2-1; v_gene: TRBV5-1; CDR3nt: TGCGCCAGCTCAGTAGGGACGAATGAGCAGTTCTTC; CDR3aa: CASSVGTNEQFF
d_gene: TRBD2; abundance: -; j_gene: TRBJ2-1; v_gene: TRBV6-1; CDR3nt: TGTGCCAGCAGATTAGCGGGGTCTTCCTACAATGAGCAGTTCTTC; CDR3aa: CASRLAGSSYNEQFF
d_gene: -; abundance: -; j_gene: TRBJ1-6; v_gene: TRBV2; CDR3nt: TGTGCCAGCACCTTACAGAGCTCCTATAATTCACCCCTCCACTTT; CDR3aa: CASTLQSSYNSPLHF
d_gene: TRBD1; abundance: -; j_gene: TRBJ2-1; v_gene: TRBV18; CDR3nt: TGTGCCAGCTCACCGGGACAGGGGAATTTCAATGAGCAGTTCTTC; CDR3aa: CASSPGQGNFNEQFF
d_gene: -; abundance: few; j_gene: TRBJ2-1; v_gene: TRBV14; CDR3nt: TGTGCCAGCAGCCAAGAAAACAACCAATTCTTC; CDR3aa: CASSQENNQFF
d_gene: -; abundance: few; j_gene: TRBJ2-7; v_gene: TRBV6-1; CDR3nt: TGTGCCAGCAGTCAGGGCCCTTCCGAGGGCGACGAGCAGTACTTC; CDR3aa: CASSQGPSEGDEQYF
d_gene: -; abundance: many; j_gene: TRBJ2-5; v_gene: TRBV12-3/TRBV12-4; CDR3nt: TGTGCCAGCAGTTTGCGGGGACAAGAGACCCAGTACTTC; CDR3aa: CASSLRGQETQYF
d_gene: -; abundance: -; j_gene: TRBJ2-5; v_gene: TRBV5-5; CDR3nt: TGTGCCAGCAGCTCGGGCGCGTGGCAAGAGACCCAGTACTTC; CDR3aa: CASSSGAWQETQYF
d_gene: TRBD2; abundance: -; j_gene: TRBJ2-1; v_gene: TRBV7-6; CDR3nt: TGTGCCAGCAGCTTAGCCCCCCCACGACTAGCGGAGGCTAGGTCTGAGCAGTTCTTC; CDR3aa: CASSLAPPRLAEARSEQFF
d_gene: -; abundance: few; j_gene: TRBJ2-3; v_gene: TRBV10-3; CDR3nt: TGTGCCATCAGCCCGGACCTCTCCACAGATACGCAGTATTTT; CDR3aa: CAISPDLSTDTQYF
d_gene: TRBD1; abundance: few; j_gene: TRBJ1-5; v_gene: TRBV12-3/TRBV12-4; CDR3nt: TGTGCCAGCGGAGCGGGACAGTATAGCAATCAGCCCCAGCATTTT; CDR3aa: CASGAGQYSNQPQHF
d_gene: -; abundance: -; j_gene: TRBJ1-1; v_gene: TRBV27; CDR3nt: TGTGCCAGCAGGGGCCTCAGGGGCGGGAGGACATTTGAAGCTTTCTTT; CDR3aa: CASRGLRGGRTFEAFF
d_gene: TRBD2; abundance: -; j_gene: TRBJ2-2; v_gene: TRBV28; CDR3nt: TGTGCCAGCAAAGGACAAGCGGGAGGGTACGGGGAGCTGTTTTTT; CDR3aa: CASKGQAGGYGELFF